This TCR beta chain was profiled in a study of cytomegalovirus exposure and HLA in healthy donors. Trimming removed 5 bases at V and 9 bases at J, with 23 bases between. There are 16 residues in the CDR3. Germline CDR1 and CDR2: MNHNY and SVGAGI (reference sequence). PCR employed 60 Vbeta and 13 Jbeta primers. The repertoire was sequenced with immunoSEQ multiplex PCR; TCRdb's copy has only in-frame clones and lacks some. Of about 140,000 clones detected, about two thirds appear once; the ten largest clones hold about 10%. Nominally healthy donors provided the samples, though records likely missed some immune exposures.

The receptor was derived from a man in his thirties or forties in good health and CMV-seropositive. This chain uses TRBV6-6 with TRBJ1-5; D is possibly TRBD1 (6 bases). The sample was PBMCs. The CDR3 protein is CASSPGGGGGFRPQHF. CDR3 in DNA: TGTGCCAGCAGTCCCGGGGGGGGAGGGGGTTTTCGGCCCCAGCATTTT.